The clone carrying this T cell receptor beta chain was seen a single time. The record originates from a study of blood T cell repertoires in COVID-19. Whole-study context: The origin of the acute and convalescent COVID-19 samples was the United States, Italy and Spain. Nucleic acid was either cDNA or gDNA, and it came from T cells, B-cell-depleted T cells, or PBMCs.

Authors' data handling: Scientists estimated how many nucleated cells there were by amplifying reference gene primers. Some clones are missing from TCRdb's copy, which holds only in-frame ones; the method was immunoSEQ multiplex PCR. V, J and clone size were drawn from that table, and D and trimming were deduced from the DNA. The sample contains approximately 270,000 clones, 80% to 90% of which appear only once. V shed 7 bases and J 1 base; nucleotides not matched to a gene: 2. Germline V gene sequence: CDR1 SNHLY, CDR2 FYNNEI. The CDR3 sequence is 13 residues long. The source of this sequence is a man aged 30 to 45 with acute or convalescent COVID-19. The V call is TRBV2, the J call TRBJ2-5; 8 nucleotides agree with TRBD2. Sequenced: peripheral blood. The CDR3 DNA reads TGTGCCAGCACGGCGGGAGGCCAAGAGACCCAGTACTTC. It is translated as CASTAGGQETQYF.